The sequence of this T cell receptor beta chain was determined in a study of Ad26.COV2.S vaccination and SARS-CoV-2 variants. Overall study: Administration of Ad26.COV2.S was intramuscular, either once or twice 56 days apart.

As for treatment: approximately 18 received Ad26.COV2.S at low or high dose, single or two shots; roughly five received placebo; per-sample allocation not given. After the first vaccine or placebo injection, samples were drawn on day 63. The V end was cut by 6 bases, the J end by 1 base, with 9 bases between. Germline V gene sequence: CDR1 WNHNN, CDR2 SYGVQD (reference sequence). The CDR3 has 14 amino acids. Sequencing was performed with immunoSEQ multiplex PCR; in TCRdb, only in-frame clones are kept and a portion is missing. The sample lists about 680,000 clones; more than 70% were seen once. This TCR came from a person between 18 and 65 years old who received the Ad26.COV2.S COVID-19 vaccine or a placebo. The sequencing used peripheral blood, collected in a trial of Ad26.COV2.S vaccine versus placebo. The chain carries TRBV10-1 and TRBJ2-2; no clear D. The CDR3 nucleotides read TGCGCCAGCAGAGAGAGCCAGAACACCGGGGAGCTGTTTTTT. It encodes CASRESQNTGELFF.